The 29 T cell receptor beta chains listed next were all sequenced from one sample in a study of blood T cells in healthy people across ages (dated by TCRdb to the mid-2010s). Libraries were built with 5' RACE. The instrument given in TCRdb is Illumina HiSeq 2500. A second PCR of about 6 to 11 cycles was run with a J-beta primer mix and a sample-barcoded 5' primer. Clones were called with MiXCR by TCRdb after fastp trimmed the public reads at Q25, and only in-frame beta chains were retained. Each CDR3 protein gets just one entry, which takes the most common genes and DNA from the rows behind it. This sample has 1.5 million or so distinct CDR3 sequences in its table, and 35% to 45% of those were observed once. 4% of the sample is taken by the ten largest. The sample taken for sequencing was blood. These receptors came from a woman aged 18-29 years in good health.

The chain has TRBV29-1 and TRBJ1-1; D perhaps matches TRBD1 (6 bases). Per the germline V gene, CDR1 is SQVTM and CDR2 is ANQGSEA. CDR3 length equals 13 residues. The V and J ends lost 6 bases and 0 bases respectively, with 11 bases between them. CDR3 in DNA: TGCAGCGTCGGGACACTTATGAACACTGAAGCTTTCTTT. This gives the protein CSVGTLMNTEAFF.

This rearrangement joins TRBV28 to TRBJ2-7; D remains unclear. V gave up 6 bases and J gave up 2 bases, with 11 bases separating them. This CDR3 is built from 13 residues. Per the germline V gene, CDR1 is MDHEN and CDR2 is SYDVKM. The CDR3 loop reads CASRAAPPYEQYF. The DNA for the CDR3 is TGTGCCAGCAGGGCAGCCCCTCCCTACGAGCAGTACTTC.

The rearrangement links TRBV7-2 to TRBJ1-1; possibly TRBD1 for D (6 bases). Trimming pared 1 base from V and 5 bases from J, leaving 8 bases between. From germline, CDR1 is SGHTA and CDR2 FQGNSA. The length of the CDR3 is 13 residues. Written as DNA, the CDR3 is TGTGCCAGCAGCTTAGTTACAGGGACTGAAGCTTTCTTT. Translated: CASSLVTGTEAFF.

This clonotype appeared a few times. The chain carries TRBV12-3 or TRBV12-4 and TRBJ2-1; unclear D gene. Trimming took 4 bases from V and 4 from J, leaving 11 bases between them. The CDR3 loop spans 14 amino acids. In DNA, the CDR3 is TGTGCCAGCAGTTCATCTCAATTATACAATGAGCAGTTCTTC. This translates into CASSSSQLYNEQFF.

The chain has TRBV4-3 and TRBJ2-7, with TRBD2 matching 7 bases. The germline gives CDR1 LGHNA, CDR2 YSLEER. The CDR3 is 15 amino acids. V was pared by 0 bases and J by 5 bases, with 7 bases of the junction left unmatched. As DNA, the CDR3 is TGCGCCAGCAGCCAAGATTTACTAGCGCGGAACGAGCAGTACTTC. Residues: CASSQDLLARNEQYF.

This chain joins TRBV29-1 and TRBJ2-1; no reliable D call. Germline assignment: CDR1 SQVTM and CDR2 ANQGSEA. The V and J ends lost 5 bases and 9 bases respectively, with 11 bases between them. The CDR3 extends over 11 amino acids. The chain's CDR3 is CSVRGTGEQFF. The CDR3 bases are TGCAGCGTTCGAGGAACGGGTGAGCAGTTCTTC.

To note about this clonotype: A read error may explain this, as a much larger clone is one base away. V and J are TRBV12-3 or TRBV12-4 and TRBJ2-3; 7 nucleotides line up with TRBD2. CDR3 length: 14 amino acids. V lost 4 bases, J lost 2 bases, and 3 bases stayed unmatched. The DNA of the CDR3 is TGTGCCAGCAGTTCAAGCGGGGACACAGATACGCAGTATTTT. This codes for CASSSSGDTDTQYF.

The chain couples TRBV28 to TRBJ2-2; D uncertain. With 2 bases removed from V and 9 bases from J, the gap between germline ends came to 13 bases. This CDR3 comprises 14 residues. CDR1 and CDR2 (germline): MDHEN, SYDVKM. The CDR3 reads CASSLATTYRELFF. The CDR3, as DNA: TGTGCCAGCAGTTTAGCAACTACCTACCGGGAGCTGTTTTTT.

This clonotype was found a few times. This sequence joins TRBV5-6 and TRBJ1-4, with 7 bases matching TRBD1. The V gene end was trimmed by 4 bases and the J gene end by 4 bases; junction bases not matched to a gene: 7. The CDR3 covers 15 residues. Germline values: CDR1 SGHDT, CDR2 YYEEEE. CDR3 in DNA: TGTGCCAGCAGCCTTTTTACAGGGGTTAATGAAAAACTGTTTTTT. Amino acid sequence: CASSLFTGVNEKLFF.

This clonotype occurred a few times. The chain carries TRBV4-3 and TRBJ2-3; D gene uncertain. Germline-derived CDR1 and CDR2 are LGHNA and YSLEER. The CDR3 sequence is 13 residues long. V gave up 4 bases and J gave up 6 bases, with 11 bases separating them. Written as DNA, the CDR3 is TGCGCCAGCAGCCCGATAGTATCCGATACGCAGTATTTT. Amino acids: CASSPIVSDTQYF.

The chain has TRBV10-1 and TRBJ1-4; the D is unclear. CDR1 WNHNN and CDR2 SYGVQD come from the germline V gene (reference sequence). The CDR3 is made up of 13 amino acids. With 3 bases removed from V and 4 bases from J, the gap between germline ends came to 6 bases. Here the CDR3 DNA reads TGCGCCAGCAGTGACAGAGATAATGAAAAACTGTTTTTT. Protein: CASSDRDNEKLFF.

This CDR3 is CASSDRLEPTDTQYF. CDR3 in DNA: TGTGCCAGCAGCGACCGACTAGAGCCCACAGATACGCAGTATTTT. The genes are TRBV7-9 and TRBJ2-3; D may be TRBD2 (6 bases). The germline V gene encodes CDR1 SEHNR and CDR2 FQNEAQ (reference sequence). V gave up 5 bases and J gave up 2 bases, with 14 bases separating them. This CDR3 is 15 amino acids long.

This clonotype turned up a few times. The chain combines TRBV15 with TRBJ1-2; no clear D. Deletions cut 5 bases from V and 5 bases from J, with 12 bases between. Germline V lookup: CDR1 LNHNV, CDR2 YYDKDF (reference sequence). This CDR3 is 13 amino acids long. CDR3 bases: TGTGCCACCAGCGGCAACGGCGGGTATGGCTACACCTTC. Its translation is CATSGNGGYGYTF.

CDR3 amino acids: CSARPLANLLRYDEQFF. CDR3 DNA: TGCAGTGCTAGGCCACTAGCCAACTTATTAAGATACGATGAGCAGTTCTTC. The J gene is TRBJ2-1, the V gene TRBV20-1; D possibly corresponds to TRBD2 (6 bases). Between the trimmed V and J ends, which lost 3 bases and 8 bases, there was a span of 26 bases. The CDR3 sequence is 17 residues long. Per the germline V gene, CDR1 is DFQATT and CDR2 is SNEGSKA (reference sequence).

The rearrangement uses TRBV3-1 and TRBJ2-7; D ambiguous. V was cut by 2 bases and J by 5 bases, with 16 bases left in between. The germline V gene has CDR1 LGHDT and CDR2 YNNKEL (reference sequence). The CDR3 loop spans 15 amino acids. The CDR3 region has the DNA TGTGCCAGCAGCCAAAACCCAGCTCCTCTCGACGAGCAGTACTTC. It specifies CASSQNPAPLDEQYF.

The CDR3 nucleotides are TGTGCCAGCAGCCAAGAGCCTTTCGGAGCGTACGAGCAGTACTTC. Its translation is CASSQEPFGAYEQYF. This chain links TRBV14 with TRBJ2-7; D gene uncertain. CDR3 length: 15 amino acids. Germline V gene data show CDR1 as SGHDN and CDR2 as FVKESK. V was pared by 0 bases and J by 4 bases, with 13 bases between.

This clonotype was seen more than once but under ten times. The genes are TRBV20-1 and TRBJ2-5, with unresolved D. V was pared by 3 bases and J by 0 bases, with 8 bases between. Germline V gives CDR1 DFQATT, CDR2 SNEGSKA (reference sequence). The CDR3 sequence is 13 residues long. The CDR3 sequence is CSARRPDQETQYF. CDR3 bases: TGCAGTGCTAGGCGCCCCGACCAAGAGACCCAGTACTTC.

Turning to this clonotype: This may be a read error, as it is one base from a much larger clone. The rearrangement links TRBV12-3 or TRBV12-4 to TRBJ2-1; 10 nucleotides line up with TRBD2. TRBJ2-7 explains the end of the DNA better; the J call may be wrong. The CDR3 spans 15 residues. The CDR3 sequence: CASSRSGGSYNEQYF. In DNA, the CDR3 is TGTGCCAGCAGCCGTAGCGGGGGGTCCTACAATGAGCAGTACTTC.

A note on this clonotype: The junction and the germline gene differ at one end; a read error may be behind it. This rearrangement joins TRBV7-7 to TRBJ2-1; 7 nucleotides align to TRBD2. In germline, CDR1 is SSHAT, CDR2 FNYEAQ (reference sequence). The CDR3 totals 14 residues. CDR3 nucleotides: TGTGCTAGCAGCTTCGGGGGACTATCCAATGAGCAGTTCTTC. Residues: CASSFGGLSNEQFF. Filled out from reference TRBV7-7 and TRBJ2-1, the complete variable domain reads GAGVSQSPRYKVTKRGQDVTLRCDPISSHATLYWYQQALGQGPEFLTYFNYEAQPDKSGLPSDRFSAERPEGSISTLTIQRTEQRDSAMYRCASSFGGLSNEQFFGPGTRLTVL.

The rearrangement joins TRBV4-3 to TRBJ2-3, with 12 bases identical to TRBD2. Germline V CDR1 and CDR2: LGHNA, YSLEER. CDR3 length: 15 amino acids. V was clipped by 1 base and J by 6 bases; unmatched bases: 2. The CDR3 protein is CASSQASGRADTQYF. Here the CDR3 DNA reads TGCGCCAGCAGCCAAGCTAGCGGGAGGGCGGATACGCAGTATTTT.

Comments on this clonotype: The conserved phenylalanine or tryptophan normally closing the CDR3 is absent here, so this likely arose from a read error. The chain employs TRBV11-1 and TRBJ2-1; 13 nucleotides line up with TRBD2. Germline lookup yields CDR1 SGHAT and CDR2 FQDESV (reference sequence). Germline trimming cut 4 bases from V and 6 bases from J; bases unmatched to any gene: 9. This CDR3 spans 17 amino acids. The CDR3 DNA reads TGTGCCAGCAGCTCTGGGGCAGGACTAGCGGGAGCCAATGAGCAGTTCTTA. Encoded protein: CASSSGAGLAGANEQFL.

The V gene is TRBV4-1, the J gene TRBJ2-3; 10 bases agree with TRBD2. The V segment lost 4 bases and the J segment 5 bases; nucleotides outside the gene matches: 15. CDR3 length: 18 amino acids. Germline lookup yields CDR1 MGHRA and CDR2 YSYEKL. This chain's CDR3 is CASSRYKLERGGIDTQYF. As DNA, the CDR3 is TGCGCCAGCAGCCGGTACAAACTGGAGCGGGGGGGCATAGATACGCAGTATTTT.

This clonotype was observed a few times. V and J are TRBV7-2 and TRBJ2-3; 7 bases match TRBD2. The V and J ends lost 1 base and 0 bases, in that order; junction bases with no gene match: 4. The CDR3 has 16 residues. Germline CDR1 SGHTA, CDR2 FQGNSA. The CDR3 loop reads CASSLGGSPSTDTQYF. CDR3 DNA: TGTGCCAGCAGCTTAGGCGGGAGCCCTAGCACAGATACGCAGTATTTT.

This clonotype was seen only a few times. The V gene is TRBV6-1, the J gene TRBJ1-5, with D perhaps TRBD1 (5 bases). The germline V gene encodes CDR1 MNHNS and CDR2 SASEGT. This CDR3 has 14 amino acids. V dropped 7 bases and J dropped 3 bases, with 13 bases sitting between them. The chain's CDR3 is CASNHRSYNQPQHF. The CDR3 nucleotides are TGTGCCAGCAACCACAGGTCCTACAATCAGCCCCAGCATTTT.

This clonotype has just a few counts. The CDR3 region is CASSVTGISPLHF. In nucleotides, the CDR3 is TGCGCCAGCAGCGTGACAGGGATTTCACCCCTCCACTTT. The chain couples TRBV4-1 to TRBJ1-6; 7 bases match TRBD1. The ends lost 5 bases at V and 9 bases at J; junction bases unmatched: 4. CDR1 is MGHRA, CDR2 YSYEKL, per germline. The CDR3 spans 13 residues.

The V and J genes are TRBV4-1 and TRBJ2-1; no reliable D call. Near its end, the DNA agrees better with TRBJ2-7, so the J call may be wrong. The CDR3 has 17 amino acids. Germline CDR1 MGHRA, CDR2 YSYEKL. CDR3 DNA: TGCGCCAGCAGCCCCACCACATCCCCAACCCAATACAATGAGCAGTACTTC. Its translation: CASSPTTSPTQYNEQYF.

The chain combines TRBV15 with TRBJ2-6; D is possibly TRBD1 or TRBD2 (6 bases each). The germline V gene has CDR1 LNHNV and CDR2 YYDKDF (reference sequence). CDR3 length: 18 residues. The V end lost 2 bases, the J end lost 0 bases, and 14 bases lay between the germline ends. The chain's CDR3 is CATSRSAGHISGANVLTF. CDR3 DNA: TGTGCCACCAGCAGATCTGCGGGACACATCTCTGGGGCCAACGTCCTGACTTTC.

This clonotype occurred many times. The chain carries TRBV18 and TRBJ2-7, with 10 nucleotides matching TRBD1. Germline V CDR1 and CDR2: KGHSH, LQKENI. The junction had 6 bases not matched to a gene; V was cut back by 0 bases and J by 4 bases. The CDR3 contains 16 residues. The CDR3 protein is CASSPPGTGVLYEQYF. The CDR3 region has the DNA TGTGCCAGCTCACCACCCGGGACAGGGGTTTTGTACGAGCAGTACTTC.

V gene TRBV12-3 or TRBV12-4 combines with J gene TRBJ2-7, with 8 bases aligning to TRBD2. V trimming: 5 bases; J trimming: 0 bases; junction bases outside the gene matches: 6. The CDR3 contains 15 residues. For the CDR3, the DNA is TGTGCCAGCAGTCGGATAGCGGGAAGCTCCTACGAGCAGTACTTC. Its protein is CASSRIAGSSYEQYF.